The 26 T cell receptor beta chains reported below all come from one sample, sequenced in a study of somatic mutations in cytotoxic T cells in rheumatoid arthritis. Produced via immunoSEQ multiplex PCR; TCRdb's table is partial and in-frame only. Of more than 25,000 clones listed, under 75% are singletons. The sample was CD8+ T cells sorted from blood. The source is a woman in her late teens or twenties in good health.

The rearrangement joins TRBV19 to TRBJ1-2; D may be TRBD1 (5 bases). CDR1 is LNHDA, CDR2 SQIVND, per germline (reference sequence). The CDR3 is 15 amino acids. The V end was cut by 5 bases, the J end by 6 bases, with 19 bases between. DNA of the CDR3: TGTGCCAGTAGTCCATCCCAGACAGATGGCCATGGCTACACCTTC. It specifies CASSPSQTDGHGYTF.

The rearrangement links TRBV5-1 to TRBJ2-1; no clear D gene. CDR1 is SGHRS, CDR2 YFSETQ, per germline. V shed 0 bases and J shed 8 bases, with 3 bases lying between them. CDR3 length equals 11 residues. The CDR3: CASSLDYEQFF. CDR3 nucleotide sequence: TGCGCCAGCAGCTTGGACTATGAGCAGTTCTTC.

The rearrangement uses TRBV10-1 and TRBJ2-5; the D gene is possibly TRBD2 (5 bases). CDR1 and CDR2 from the germline V gene are WNHNN and SYGVQD (reference sequence). The length of the CDR3 is 15 residues. Trimming pared 2 bases from V and 5 bases from J, leaving 15 bases between. CDR3 nucleotides: TGCGCCAGCAGTGAGACCCCGGGGAAGTGGGAGACCCAGTACTTC. It specifies CASSETPGKWETQYF.

This sequence joins TRBV7-8 and TRBJ1-6, with D unresolved. V was cut by 1 base and J by 7 bases, with 5 bases left in between. The CDR3 runs 13 residues. Germline V gene data show CDR1 as SGHVS and CDR2 as FQNEAQ. The CDR3 loop reads CASSLEQNSPLHF. CDR3 sequence (DNA): TGTGCCAGCAGCTTAGAACAGAATTCACCCCTCCACTTT.

The chain employs TRBV11-2 and TRBJ2-1; TRBD1 or TRBD2 may be the D gene (6 bases each). The CDR3 runs 15 residues. The germline V gene has CDR1 SGHAT and CDR2 FQNNGV. Trimming took off 5 bases at V and 6 bases at J, with 17 bases between the two ends. CDR3 DNA sequence: TGTGCCAGCAGCCCCGGGGGCGGAAGATTCAATGAGCAGTTCTTC. Protein sequence: CASSPGGGRFNEQFF.

In DNA, the CDR3 is TGTGCCAGTAGTAGGGCTAGCGGGTACAATGAGCAGTTCTTC. Encoded protein: CASSRASGYNEQFF. The chain couples TRBV19 to TRBJ2-1, with TRBD2 matching 8 bases. This CDR3 contains 14 residues. Germline CDR1 and CDR2: LNHDA and SQIVND (reference sequence). The V segment lost 4 bases and the J segment 4 bases; nucleotides outside the gene matches: 3.

This clone was observed a single time. The rearrangement links TRBV28 to TRBJ2-2; D gene unclear. Germline V gene data show CDR1 as MDHEN and CDR2 as SYDVKM. V dropped 4 bases and J dropped 4 bases, with 4 bases sitting between them. The CDR3 covers 12 residues. The CDR3 region is CASSWGTGELFF. In DNA, the CDR3 is TGTGCCAGCAGTTGGGGCACCGGGGAGCTGTTTTTT. Supplemented by reference TRBV28 and TRBJ2-2, the full variable domain reads DVKVTQSSRYLVKRTGEKVFLECVQDMDHENMFWYRQDPGLGLRLIYFSYDVKMKEKGDIPEGYSVSREKKERFSLILESASTNQTSMYLCASSWGTGELFFGEGSRLTVL.

This chain uses TRBV30 with TRBJ2-2; 12 bases align to TRBD2. After removal of 4 bases from V and 8 bases from J, the junction contained 2 bases not matched to a gene. Germline V gives CDR1 GTSNPN, CDR2 SVGIG (reference sequence). The CDR3 is made up of 13 amino acids. The CDR3 nucleotides are TGTGCCTGGACTAGCGGGGGGGCTGGGGAGCTGTTTTTT. Residues: CAWTSGGAGELFF.

J is TRBJ1-1 and V is TRBV4-2; D is ambiguous. The germline gives CDR1 LGHNA, CDR2 YNFKEQ. This CDR3 has 14 amino acids. The germline V and J ends were trimmed by 7 bases and 7 bases, with 19 bases remaining between them. The CDR3, as DNA: TGTGCCAGCACCTACCCGGGAACCACCAATGAAGCTTTCTTT. This gives the protein CASTYPGTTNEAFF.

The chain joins TRBV7-6 to TRBJ2-2; no reliable D call. Between the trimmed V and J ends, which lost 0 bases and 3 bases, there was a span of 8 bases. Germline CDR1 is SGHVS and CDR2 is FNYEAQ. The CDR3 sequence is 15 residues long. CDR3 residues: CASSLADDYTGELFF. In DNA form, the CDR3 reads TGTGCCAGCAGCTTAGCCGACGACTACACCGGGGAGCTGTTTTTT. Full variable domain (rest looked up from reference TRBV7-6 and TRBJ2-2): GAGVSQSPRYKVTKRGQDVALRCDPISGHVSLYWYRQALGQGPEFLTYFNYEAQQDKSGLPNDRFSAERPEGSISTLTIQRTEQRDSAMYRCASSLADDYTGELFFGEGSRLTVL.

This clone has a handful of counts. The chain links TRBV7-9 to TRBJ2-5; perhaps TRBD2 as D (7 bases). CDR1 and CDR2 (germline): SEHNR, FQNEAQ (reference sequence). V was trimmed by 10 bases and J by 7 bases, leaving 13 bases between them. The CDR3 is 11 residues long. The CDR3 sequence: CATRGGGTQYF. CDR3 DNA sequence: TGTGCCACCAGGGGAGGGGGGACCCAGTACTTC. Looking up the rest from reference TRBV7-9 and TRBJ2-5 gives the full variable domain: DTGVSQNPRHKITKRGQNVTFRCDPISEHNRLYWYRQTLGQGPEFLTYFQNEAQLEKSRLLSDRFSAERPKGSFSTLEIQRTEQGDSAMYLCATRGGGTQYFGPGTRLLVL.

The genes are TRBV28 and TRBJ2-7; 8 positions match TRBD2. The V gene end was trimmed by 1 base and the J gene end by 3 bases; junction bases not matched to a gene: 5. CDR1 is MDHEN and CDR2 is SYDVKM in the germline V gene. The CDR3 is made up of 15 amino acids. The CDR3 nucleotides are TGTGCCAGCAGTTTATCGCTAGCGGGCCTCTACGAGCAGTACTTC. This encodes CASSLSLAGLYEQYF.

The chain recombines TRBV4-2 with TRBJ2-3, with 12 bases fitting TRBD2. The V and J ends lost 3 bases and 7 bases, in that order; junction bases with no gene match: 11. Germline-derived CDR1 and CDR2 are LGHNA and YNFKEQ. This CDR3 region has 17 residues. CDR3 nucleotide sequence: TGTGCCAGCAGCCAGGGAATGCTAGCGGGAGGGCCAAATACGCAGTATTTT. This gives the protein CASSQGMLAGGPNTQYF.

This clone was detected a few times. This sequence joins TRBV7-3 and TRBJ2-1; D call uncertain. From germline, CDR1 is SGHTA and CDR2 FQGTGA. The CDR3 has 13 amino acids. Trimming removed 4 bases from V and 9 bases from J, with 13 bases in between. The CDR3 DNA reads TGTGCCAGCAGCTCTGGGGTAGGAAGTGAGCAGTTCTTC. As protein: CASSSGVGSEQFF.

The chain links TRBV18 to TRBJ1-1; the D gene is possibly TRBD1 (6 bases). The CDR3 is made up of 14 amino acids. Germline CDR1 is KGHSH and CDR2 is LQKENI. The ends were cut back, 3 bases at V and 1 base at J, with 9 bases in the middle. The DNA of the CDR3 is TGTGCCAGCTCACCTAACAGGGAGAACACTGAAGCTTTCTTT. This gives the protein CASSPNRENTEAFF.

The chain joins TRBV14 to TRBJ2-7; possibly TRBD1 for D (6 bases). CDR3 length: 14 residues. Per germline, CDR1 SGHDN and CDR2 FVKESK. The V end was cut by 1 base, the J end by 1 base, with 8 bases between. CDR3 sequence reads: CASSQATGSYEQYV. CDR3 nucleotide sequence: TGTGCCAGCAGCCAAGCCACAGGGTCCTACGAGCAGTACGTC.

This clone has just a few counts. The rearrangement links TRBV9 to TRBJ1-1, with D possibly being TRBD1 (6 bases). CDR1 is SGDLS, CDR2 YYNGEE, per germline. CDR3 length: 14 amino acids. V was shortened by 3 bases and J by 0 bases, with 9 bases between the two germline ends. The CDR3 is CASSAGAMNTEAFF. CDR3 in DNA: TGTGCCAGCAGCGCGGGGGCGATGAACACTGAAGCTTTCTTT.

In its sample, this clone was seen a few times. The chain joins TRBV15 to TRBJ1-1, with TRBD1 matching over 9 bases. Unmatched junction bases numbered 6, after V lost 3 bases and J lost 4 bases. CDR1 is LNHNV, CDR2 YYDKDF, per germline (reference sequence). The CDR3 length is 15 residues. The CDR3 coding sequence is TGTGCCACCAGCAGGGAGGACAGGGGCGGCACTGAAGCTTTCTTT. Encoded protein: CATSREDRGGTEAFF.

The rearrangement uses TRBV9 and TRBJ2-4; D is unclear. Per germline, CDR1 SGDLS and CDR2 YYNGEE. V lost 0 bases, J lost 0 bases, and 7 bases lay in between. CDR3 length: 15 residues. CDR3 DNA: TGTGCCAGCAGCGTAGACACTTTAGCCAAAAACATTCAGTACTTC. It yields the protein CASSVDTLAKNIQYF.

The V and J genes are TRBV6-5 and TRBJ1-2; no definite D call. Trimming stripped 4 bases from V and 3 bases from J, with 9 bases between. Germline lookup yields CDR1 MNHEY and CDR2 SVGAGI. The CDR3 is made up of 13 amino acids. CDR3 loop: CASSWGADYGYTF. The CDR3 coding sequence is TGTGCCAGCAGTTGGGGAGCGGACTATGGCTACACCTTC.

This clone is large (0.1 to 1%) within its sample. The chain combines TRBV7-2 with TRBJ2-3; a possible D gene is TRBD2 (5 bases). Germline CDR1 and CDR2: SGHTA and FQGNSA. The V end lost 3 bases, the J end lost 1 base, and 17 bases lay between the germline ends. This CDR3 has 17 amino acids. The CDR3 DNA sequence: TGTGCCAGCAGCTTGTTCGGGCTAGGAGGAGGCACAGATACGCAGTATTTT. It specifies CASSLFGLGGGTDTQYF.

V usage is TRBV7-9 and J usage is TRBJ2-2; possibly TRBD1 for D (6 bases). V shed 6 bases and J shed 2 bases, with 13 bases lying between them. Germline V CDR1 and CDR2: SEHNR, FQNEAQ (reference sequence). The CDR3 runs 15 residues. The CDR3 DNA reads TGTGCCAGCAGTTCCCCGGGACACAACACCGGGGAGCTGTTTTTT. It specifies CASSSPGHNTGELFF. The full variable domain, its missing parts supplied by reference TRBV7-9 and TRBJ2-2, is DTGVSQNPRHKITKRGQNVTFRCDPISEHNRLYWYRQTLGQGPEFLTYFQNEAQLEKSRLLSDRFSAERPKGSFSTLEIQRTEQGDSAMYLCASSSPGHNTGELFFGEGSRLTVL.

The chain joins TRBV5-1 to TRBJ1-1, with D possibly matching TRBD1 (6 bases). Germline CDR1 and CDR2: SGHRS and YFSETQ. CDR3 length: 16 amino acids. V lost 3 bases and J 4 bases, leaving 19 bases between the germline ends. CDR3 DNA: TGCGCCAGCAGCTCTTACGGGCCAGGGGCGCGCACTGAAGCTTTCTTT. Its protein product is CASSSYGPGARTEAFF.

The chain recombines TRBV7-9 with TRBJ2-5, with D hard to call. Trimming removed 3 bases from V and 3 bases from J, with 8 bases in between. The CDR3 totals 13 residues. Germline V CDR1 and CDR2: SEHNR, FQNEAQ (reference sequence). The CDR3 sequence: CASSLPAEETQYF. The CDR3 DNA is TGTGCCAGCAGCTTGCCGGCAGAAGAGACCCAGTACTTC.

The chain links TRBV6-6 to TRBJ2-7, with D perhaps matching TRBD1 (6 bases). Deletions cut 6 bases from V and 3 bases from J, with 12 bases between. From germline, CDR1 is MNHNY and CDR2 SVGAGI (reference sequence). The length of the CDR3 is 13 residues. The DNA of the CDR3 is TGTGCCAGCAGCATGACAGGAGTCTACGAGCAGTACGTC. Amino acids: CASSMTGVYEQYV.

The chain uses TRBV6-4 and TRBJ2-6; D remains unclear. CDR3 length equals 14 residues. With 3 bases removed from V and 2 bases from J, the gap between germline ends came to 5 bases. CDR1 is MRHNA and CDR2 is SNTAGT in the germline V gene. The CDR3 protein is CASSESTGANVLTF. CDR3 in DNA: TGTGCCAGCAGTGAATCCACTGGGGCCAACGTCCTGACTTTC.